This TCR beta chain was retrieved from a study of cytomegalovirus exposure and HLA in healthy donors. The V segment lost 2 bases and the J segment 4 bases; nucleotides outside the gene matches: 12. CDR1 and CDR2 (germline): SGHAT, FQNNGV. The CDR3 is made up of 18 amino acids. Primers: 60 Vbeta forward and 13 Jbeta reverse. Sequencing used immunoSEQ multiplex PCR; TCRdb keeps in-frame clones, though not all of them. The sample consists of 100,000 to 150,000 clones, 76% of them appearing once. This chain links TRBV11-2 with TRBJ2-7, with 12 bases matching TRBD2. The sequence was obtained from a female donor in good health and CMV-seropositive. Sequencing was carried out using PBMCs. CDR3 residues: CASSLNRELAGGKYEQYF. CDR3 nucleotide sequence: TGTGCCAGCAGCTTAAACCGGGAACTAGCGGGAGGAAAGTACGAGCAGTACTTC.